This T cell receptor (beta chain) was found in a study of control samples from healthy donors and cancer patients. The CDR3 covers 15 residues. Germline V gene lookup returns CDR1 LNHDA and CDR2 SQIVND (reference sequence). Trimming removed 6 bases from V and 3 bases from J, with 14 bases in between. Using immunoSEQ multiplex PCR, the repertoire was profiled, and TCRdb retains in-frame clones only, with some absent. The repertoire has roughly 120,000 clones, roughly 91% of them found once; the top ten carry 2% to 3%. This TCR was recovered from a woman between 65 and 79 years old in good health. The sample comprised blood. V gene TRBV19 combines with J gene TRBJ1-4; D is uncertain. CDR3 protein: CASRTLPLANEKLFF. CDR3 DNA sequence: TGTGCCAGTAGGACCCTTCCGCTCGCTAATGAAAAACTGTTTTTT.